The present entry profiles one T cell receptor (beta chain) with its context. What it binds is not known. The conserved phenylalanine or tryptophan normally closing the CDR3 is absent here, so this likely arose from a read error. Germline V gives CDR1 SGHAT, CDR2 FQNNGV. Trimming left V 1 base short and J 9 bases short, with 22 bases between. This CDR3 region has 17 residues. The use of genomic DNA as template underpinned the TCR beta VDJ and CDR3 profiling. Each CDR3 protein is one row after TCRdb ran MiXCR on the reads. The repertoire has roughly 38,000 distinct CDR3 sequences, under 80% of them found once; the top ten carry 20% to 25%. The entry originates in a study of CD8+CD57+ T cells in acquired aplastic anemia. For the study at large: Isolated CD4+ and CD8+ cells, once sorted, yielded DNA averaging about 3.1 ug.

General study points: Patients and controls were found to share approximately 31 CD8+ CDR3 sequences. Patients and healthy controls showed no significant CD8+ Simpson's diversity difference.

This clonotype was sampled from a human donor in good health, serving as a control. The J gene is TRBJ2-1, the V gene TRBV11-2, with D perhaps being TRBD1 or TRBD2 (6 bases each). Sequencing used sorted CD4+, CD8+, or CD8+CD57+ T cells (not recorded which) from PBMCs. CDR3 coding DNA: TGTGCCAGCAGCTTAGTCTTCCCCCGTCGAGGGGGGCGTGAGCAGTTCTCC. It yields the protein CASSLVFPRRGGREQFS.